Listed below are T cell receptor beta chains from one sample, sequenced in a study of technical replicates of blood from a handful of donors. Clones were sequenced by immunoSEQ multiplex PCR, and TCRdb holds only the in-frame ones, with some missing. The sample contains roughly 70,000 clones, 90% to 95% of which appear only once. Source material: T cells isolated from PBMCs. Receptor source: a human donor in good health. Both conserved end residues are part of each CDR3. D genes are given only for firm matches. The listing skips clone size in some rows; elsewhere it reads once, few, many or a size class.

d_call	clone_size	v_call	j_call	cdr3_aa	cdr3_nt
NA	NA	TRBV7-8	TRBJ1-3	CASATGTSGNTIYF	TGTGCCAGCGCAACAGGGACCTCTGGAAACACCATATATTTT
TRBD1	NA	TRBV4-1	TRBJ2-1	CASSQDRTGYYNEQFF	TGCGCCAGCAGCCAAGACCGGACAGGGTACTACAATGAGCAGTTCTTC
NA	NA	TRBV6-5	TRBJ1-5	CASSTNRAQPQHF	TGTGCCAGCAGTACTAACAGGGCTCAGCCCCAGCATTTT
TRBD1	NA	TRBV15	TRBJ2-2	CATSREQGAGELFF	TGTGCCACCAGCAGAGAACAGGGGGCCGGGGAGCTGTTTTTT
TRBD2	NA	TRBV7-2	TRBJ2-7	CASSLYTSGTYEQYF	TGTGCCAGCAGCTTATATACTAGCGGTACCTACGAGCAGTACTTC
TRBD1	NA	TRBV9	TRBJ2-3	CASSVDRRGQGGDTQYF	TGTGCCAGCAGCGTAGACAGGCGAGGACAGGGAGGAGATACGCAGTATTTT
NA	NA	TRBV25-1	TRBJ2-7	CASTTYEGVGYEQYF	TGTGCCAGCACCACCTATGAGGGCGTCGGCTACGAGCAGTACTTC
NA	NA	TRBV18	TRBJ2-1	CASSLLGDSNEQFF	TGTGCCAGCTCTCTGCTTGGAGACTCCAATGAGCAGTTCTTC
TRBD1	NA	TRBV20-1	TRBJ1-1	CSASTGPEAFF	TGCAGTGCCTCGACAGGGCCTGAAGCTTTCTTT
TRBD2	NA	TRBV29-1	TRBJ2-2	CSVAPLDGLGVTGELFF	TGCAGCGTTGCTCCCCTCGATGGACTAGGGGTCACCGGGGAGCTGTTTTTT
TRBD2	NA	TRBV5-1	TRBJ2-7	CASSLGPTSAEQYF	TGCGCCAGCAGCTTGGGGCCCACTAGCGCCGAGCAGTACTTC
NA	NA	TRBV6-5	TRBJ2-1	CASSRHNEQFF	TGTGCCAGCAGTCGTCACAATGAGCAGTTCTTC
TRBD1	NA	TRBV5-4	TRBJ2-7	CASSSTGQGIHEQYF	TGTGCCAGCAGCTCGACAGGACAGGGGATACACGAGCAGTACTTC
NA	NA	TRBV27	TRBJ1-2	CASSLSFGAYGYTF	TGTGCCAGCAGTTTATCGTTCGGAGCCTATGGCTACACCTTC
NA	NA	TRBV7-2	TRBJ1-5	CASSLTDRQPQHF	TGTGCCAGCAGCTTGACAGATCGTCAGCCCCAGCATTTT
TRBD2	NA	TRBV29-1	TRBJ2-1	CSVGRTSEYNEQFF	TGCAGCGTTGGTCGGACTAGCGAGTACAATGAGCAGTTCTTC
NA	NA	TRBV7-9	TRBJ2-2	CASSTHPGILAGELFF	TGTGCCAGCAGCACCCATCCGGGGATCTTGGCCGGGGAGCTGTTTTTT
TRBD2	NA	TRBV4-2	TRBJ2-7	CASSYGLAGVIGQYF	TGTGCCAGCAGCTACGGACTAGCGGGAGTCATCGGGCAGTACTTC
TRBD2	NA	TRBV19	TRBJ2-1	CASSLTRTSGVYNEQFF	TGTGCCAGTAGTTTGACCCGGACTAGCGGGGTCTACAATGAGCAGTTCTTC
TRBD1	NA	TRBV27	TRBJ1-1	CASNQSPGTGVNTEAFF	TGTGCCAGCAATCAAAGCCCCGGGACAGGGGTAAACACTGAAGCTTTCTTT
NA	NA	TRBV6-5	TRBJ1-1	CASGRSENTEAFF	TGTGCCAGCGGTAGAAGTGAGAACACTGAAGCTTTCTTT
TRBD1	once	TRBV4-3	TRBJ2-7	CASSQGQGKWEQYF	TGCGCCAGCAGCCAAGGACAGGGAAAGTGGGAGCAGTACTTC
TRBD2	NA	TRBV4-3	TRBJ2-7	CASSQDMTGGPYEQYF	TGCGCCAGCAGCCAAGATATGACGGGAGGGCCCTACGAGCAGTACTTC
TRBD1	NA	TRBV19	TRBJ2-5	CASSGDRVWETQYF	TGTGCCAGTAGTGGGGACAGGGTGTGGGAGACCCAGTACTTC
NA	NA	TRBV18	TRBJ1-1	CASSPPGLEAFF	TGTGCCAGCTCACCTCCGGGTCTAGAAGCTTTCTTT
TRBD2	NA	TRBV9	TRBJ2-7	CASSATGGSGRRTEQYF	TGTGCCAGCAGCGCCACGGGGGGGAGCGGGAGACGCACCGAGCAGTACTTC
NA	NA	TRBV30	TRBJ2-2	CAWIRRNTGELFF	TGTGCCTGGATTCGGCGGAATACCGGGGAGCTGTTTTTT
NA	NA	TRBV7-2	TRBJ1-5	CASSLKEQPQHF	TGTGCCAGCAGCCTCAAGGAGCAGCCCCAGCATTTT
TRBD2	NA	TRBV5-1	TRBJ2-2	CASSLALGGRLGPGELFF	TGCGCCAGCAGCTTGGCTCTCGGCGGGAGATTAGGGCCCGGGGAGCTGTTTTTT
NA	NA	TRBV7-3	TRBJ2-1	CASSLSVPSSYNEQFF	TGTGCCAGCAGCTTAAGCGTGCCGAGCTCCTACAATGAGCAGTTCTTC
NA	NA	TRBV6-5	TRBJ1-5	CASSSGRREPQHF	TGTGCCAGCAGTTCGGGTAGGAGGGAGCCCCAGCATTTT
TRBD2	NA	TRBV5-4	TRBJ2-1	CASSPSTSGIYERNEQFF	TGTGCCAGCAGCCCTTCGACTAGCGGGATATACGAGCGGAATGAGCAGTTCTTC
NA	NA	TRBV25-1	TRBJ2-7	CASSEFGHPYEQYF	TGTGCCAGCAGTGAATTTGGCCACCCCTACGAGCAGTACTTC
NA	NA	TRBV20-1	TRBJ1-3	CSANYRNTIYF	TGCAGTGCTAACTACCGAAACACCATATATTTT
NA	NA	TRBV5-6	TRBJ2-1	CASSATREQFF	TGTGCCAGCAGCGCCACTCGGGAGCAGTTCTTC
TRBD1	NA	TRBV9	TRBJ2-2	CASSQGARTGELFF	TGTGCCAGCAGTCAGGGGGCTAGGACCGGGGAGCTGTTTTTT
TRBD1	once	TRBV30	TRBJ2-3	CAWRLGQGLGLADTQYF	TGTGCCTGGAGACTGGGACAGGGGTTGGGGCTCGCAGATACGCAGTATTTT
TRBD1	NA	TRBV13	TRBJ2-7	CASSLGPGTGVREQYF	TGTGCCAGCAGCTTAGGCCCCGGGACAGGAGTTCGGGAGCAGTACTTC
NA	NA	TRBV9	TRBJ1-2	CASSEDVGGLDGYTF	TGTGCCAGCAGCGAAGACGTTGGGGGCCTGGATGGCTACACCTTC
NA	once	TRBV12-5	TRBJ2-7	CASGLPLKSSYEQYF	TGTGCTAGTGGTTTGCCCTTGAAGAGCTCCTACGAGCAGTACTTC
TRBD2	NA	TRBV14	TRBJ2-7	CASSQDAAGVREQYF	TGTGCCAGCAGCCAAGATGCGGCGGGAGTAAGGGAGCAGTACTTC
NA	NA	TRBV7-9	TRBJ1-5	CASSLEQFDQPQHF	TGTGCCAGCAGCTTAGAACAGTTTGATCAGCCCCAGCATTTT